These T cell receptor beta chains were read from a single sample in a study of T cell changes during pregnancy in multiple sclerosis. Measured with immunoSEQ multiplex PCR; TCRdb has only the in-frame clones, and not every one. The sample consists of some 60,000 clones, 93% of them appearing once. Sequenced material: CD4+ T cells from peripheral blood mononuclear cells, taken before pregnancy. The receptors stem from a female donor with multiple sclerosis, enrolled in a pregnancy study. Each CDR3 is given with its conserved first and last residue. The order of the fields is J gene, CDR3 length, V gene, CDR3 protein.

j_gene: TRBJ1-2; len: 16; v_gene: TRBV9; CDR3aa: CASSVEGQGRRAGYTF
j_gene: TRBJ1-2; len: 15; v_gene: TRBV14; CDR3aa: CASSQHSQNNYGYTF
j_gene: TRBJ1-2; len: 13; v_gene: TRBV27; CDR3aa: CASRDTANYGYTF
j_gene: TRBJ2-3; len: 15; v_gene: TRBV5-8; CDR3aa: CASSLETGETDTQYF
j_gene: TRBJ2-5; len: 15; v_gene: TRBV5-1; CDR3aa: CASSLVASKLETQYF
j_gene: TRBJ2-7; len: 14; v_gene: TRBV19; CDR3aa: CASSLAGRDYEQYF
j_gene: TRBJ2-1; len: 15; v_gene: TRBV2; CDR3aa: CASSGRAGAYNEQFF
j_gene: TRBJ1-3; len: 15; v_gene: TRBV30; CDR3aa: CAWRPAGLSGNTIYF
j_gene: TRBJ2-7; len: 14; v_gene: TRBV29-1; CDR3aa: CSVDLTGTNYEQYF
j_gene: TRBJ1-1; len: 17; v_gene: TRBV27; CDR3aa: CASSLVGVRGRGTEAFF
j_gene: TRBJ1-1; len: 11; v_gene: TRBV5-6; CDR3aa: CASSRDREAFF
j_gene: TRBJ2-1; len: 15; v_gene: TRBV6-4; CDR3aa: CATSRAGGSYNEQFF
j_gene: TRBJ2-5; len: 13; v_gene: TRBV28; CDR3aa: CASRRQGGETQYF
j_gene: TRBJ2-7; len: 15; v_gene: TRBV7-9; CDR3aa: CASRRTSGKSGEQYF
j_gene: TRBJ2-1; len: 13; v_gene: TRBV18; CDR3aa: CASSYTGIDEQFF
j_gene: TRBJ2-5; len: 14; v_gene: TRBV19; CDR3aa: CASSTSGRFETQYF
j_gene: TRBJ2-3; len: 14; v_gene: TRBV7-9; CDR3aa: CASSLEGDTDTQYF
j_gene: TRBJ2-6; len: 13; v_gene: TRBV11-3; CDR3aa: CASSRGGANVLTF
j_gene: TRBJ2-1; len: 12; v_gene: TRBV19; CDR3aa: CAPVPHCDEQFF
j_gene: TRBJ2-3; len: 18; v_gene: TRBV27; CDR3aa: CASSFRGTSLQGTDTQYF
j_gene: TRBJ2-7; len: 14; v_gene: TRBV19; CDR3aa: CASSSTQGPNEQYF
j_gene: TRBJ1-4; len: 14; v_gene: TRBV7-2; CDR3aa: CASSLEGAGLQLFF
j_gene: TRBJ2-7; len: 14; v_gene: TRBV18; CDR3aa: CASSGGLNIDEQYF
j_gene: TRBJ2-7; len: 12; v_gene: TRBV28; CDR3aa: CASSAGLYSQYF